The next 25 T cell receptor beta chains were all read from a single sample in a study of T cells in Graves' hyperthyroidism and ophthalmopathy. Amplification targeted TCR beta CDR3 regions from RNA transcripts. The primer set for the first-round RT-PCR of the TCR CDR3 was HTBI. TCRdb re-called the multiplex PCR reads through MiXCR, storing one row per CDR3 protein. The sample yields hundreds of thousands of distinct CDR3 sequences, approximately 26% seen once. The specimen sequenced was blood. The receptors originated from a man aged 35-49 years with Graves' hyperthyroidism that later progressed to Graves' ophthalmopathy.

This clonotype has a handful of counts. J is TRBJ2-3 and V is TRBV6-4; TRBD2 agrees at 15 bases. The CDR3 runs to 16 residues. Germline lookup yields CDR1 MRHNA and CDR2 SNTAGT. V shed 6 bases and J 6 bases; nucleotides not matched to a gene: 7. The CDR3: CASSLGLAGGPDTQYF. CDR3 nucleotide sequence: TGTGCCAGCAGCCTCGGACTAGCGGGAGGGCCGGATACGCAGTATTTT.

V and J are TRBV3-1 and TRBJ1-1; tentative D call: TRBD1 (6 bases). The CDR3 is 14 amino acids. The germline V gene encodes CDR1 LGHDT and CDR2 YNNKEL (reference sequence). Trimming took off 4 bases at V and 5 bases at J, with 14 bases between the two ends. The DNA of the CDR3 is TGTGCCAGCAGCCCGCGGGGGGCTGGTACTGAAGCTTTCTTT. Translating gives CASSPRGAGTEAFF.

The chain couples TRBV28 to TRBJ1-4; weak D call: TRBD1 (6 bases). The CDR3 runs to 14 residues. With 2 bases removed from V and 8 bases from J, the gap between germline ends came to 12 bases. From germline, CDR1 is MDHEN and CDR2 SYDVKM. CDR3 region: CASSLGTRREKLFF. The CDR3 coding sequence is TGTGCCAGCAGTTTAGGGACACGGAGAGAAAAACTGTTTTTT.

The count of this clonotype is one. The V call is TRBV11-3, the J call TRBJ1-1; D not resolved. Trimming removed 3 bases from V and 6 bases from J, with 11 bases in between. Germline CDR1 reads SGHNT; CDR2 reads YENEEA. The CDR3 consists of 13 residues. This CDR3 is CASSLSGFAEAFF. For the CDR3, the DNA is TGTGCCAGCAGCTTGAGCGGGTTCGCTGAAGCTTTCTTT.

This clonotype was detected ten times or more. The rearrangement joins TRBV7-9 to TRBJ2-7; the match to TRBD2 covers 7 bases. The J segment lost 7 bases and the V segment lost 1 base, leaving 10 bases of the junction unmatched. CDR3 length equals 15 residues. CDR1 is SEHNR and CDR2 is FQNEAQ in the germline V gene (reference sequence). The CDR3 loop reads CASSLESRENWEQYF. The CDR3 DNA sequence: TGTGCCAGCAGCTTAGAGTCGCGGGAGAATTGGGAGCAGTACTTC.

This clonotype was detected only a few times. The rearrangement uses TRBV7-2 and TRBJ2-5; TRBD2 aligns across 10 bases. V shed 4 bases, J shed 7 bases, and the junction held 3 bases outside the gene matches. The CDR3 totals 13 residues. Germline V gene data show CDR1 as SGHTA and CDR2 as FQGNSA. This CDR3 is CASSSTSGWTQYF. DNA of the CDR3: TGTGCCAGCAGCTCGACTAGCGGGTGGACCCAGTACTTC.

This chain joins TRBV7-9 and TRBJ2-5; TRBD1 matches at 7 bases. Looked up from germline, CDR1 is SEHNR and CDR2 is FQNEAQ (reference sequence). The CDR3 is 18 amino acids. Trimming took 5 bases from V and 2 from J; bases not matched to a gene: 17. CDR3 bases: TGTGCCAGCAGCAGAGTGGGACAGTTCAACCCATTACAAGAGACCCAGTACTTC. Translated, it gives CASSRVGQFNPLQETQYF.

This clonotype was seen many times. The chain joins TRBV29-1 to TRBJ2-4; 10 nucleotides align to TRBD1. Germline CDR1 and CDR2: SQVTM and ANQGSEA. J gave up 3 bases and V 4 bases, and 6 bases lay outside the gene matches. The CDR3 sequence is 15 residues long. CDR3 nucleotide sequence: TGCAGCGTTGTTGCAGGACAGGGGGTCAAAAACATTCAGTACTTC. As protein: CSVVAGQGVKNIQYF.

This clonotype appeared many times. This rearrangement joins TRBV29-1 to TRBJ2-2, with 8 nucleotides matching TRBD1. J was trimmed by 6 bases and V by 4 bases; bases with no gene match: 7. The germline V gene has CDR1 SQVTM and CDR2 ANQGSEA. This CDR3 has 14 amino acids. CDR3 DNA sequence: TGCAGCGTTGGTCGGACAGGGTGGCCCGGGGAGCTGTTTTTT. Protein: CSVGRTGWPGELFF.

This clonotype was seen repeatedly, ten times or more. This chain's CDR3 is CASSSGTEFSNQPQHF. CDR3 nucleotides: TGTGCCAGCAGTTCCGGGACGGAATTTAGCAATCAGCCCCAGCATTTT. J is TRBJ1-5 and V is TRBV28, with D perhaps TRBD1 (5 bases). The germline V gene encodes CDR1 MDHEN and CDR2 SYDVKM. The CDR3 runs 16 residues. Trimming stripped 4 bases from V and 0 bases from J, with 13 bases between.

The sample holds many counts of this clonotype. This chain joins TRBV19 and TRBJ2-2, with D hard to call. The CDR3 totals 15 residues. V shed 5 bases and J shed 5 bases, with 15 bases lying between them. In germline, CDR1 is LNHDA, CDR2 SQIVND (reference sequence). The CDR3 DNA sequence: TGTGCCAGTAGTGGGATCCCTGCGGAGACCGGGGAGCTGTTTTTT. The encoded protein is CASSGIPAETGELFF.

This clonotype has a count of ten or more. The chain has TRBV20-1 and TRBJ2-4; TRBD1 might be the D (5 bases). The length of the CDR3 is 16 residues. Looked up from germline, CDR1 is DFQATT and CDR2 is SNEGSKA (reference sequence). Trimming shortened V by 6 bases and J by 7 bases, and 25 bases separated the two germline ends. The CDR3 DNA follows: TGCAGTGCAGAGACCCCCGGGCAGGGCTCTGGGAACATTCAGTACTTC. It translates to CSAETPGQGSGNIQYF.

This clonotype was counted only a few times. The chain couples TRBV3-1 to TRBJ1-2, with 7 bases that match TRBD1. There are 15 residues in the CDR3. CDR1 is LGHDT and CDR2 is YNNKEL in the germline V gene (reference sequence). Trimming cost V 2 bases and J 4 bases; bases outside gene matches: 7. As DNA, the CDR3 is TGTGCCAGCAGCCAAAAAGGGGGCGCCGGCTATGGCTACACCTTC. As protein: CASSQKGGAGYGYTF. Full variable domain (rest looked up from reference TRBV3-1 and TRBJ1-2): DTAVSQTPKYLVTQMGNDKSIKCEQNLGHDTMYWYKQDSKKFLKIMFSYNNKELIINETVPNRFSPKSPDKAHLNLHINSLELGDSAVYFCASSQKGGAGYGYTFGSGTRLTVV.

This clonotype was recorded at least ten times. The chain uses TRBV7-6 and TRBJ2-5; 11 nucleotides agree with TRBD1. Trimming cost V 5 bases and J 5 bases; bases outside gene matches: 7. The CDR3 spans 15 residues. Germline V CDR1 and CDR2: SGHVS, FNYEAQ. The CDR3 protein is CASSQPGQGVETQYF. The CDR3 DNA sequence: TGTGCCAGCAGCCAGCCGGGACAGGGGGTTGAGACCCAGTACTTC.

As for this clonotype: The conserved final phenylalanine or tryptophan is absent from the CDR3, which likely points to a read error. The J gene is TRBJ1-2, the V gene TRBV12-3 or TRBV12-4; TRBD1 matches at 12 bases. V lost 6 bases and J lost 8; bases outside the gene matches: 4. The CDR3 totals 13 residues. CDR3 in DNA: TGTGCCAGCAGGACCGGGACAGGGGGCGGCTACACCTCC. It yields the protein CASRTGTGGGYTS.

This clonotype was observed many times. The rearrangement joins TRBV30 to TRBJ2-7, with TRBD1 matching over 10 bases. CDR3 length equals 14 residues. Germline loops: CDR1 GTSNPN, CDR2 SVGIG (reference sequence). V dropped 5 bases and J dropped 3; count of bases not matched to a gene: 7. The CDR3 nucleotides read TGTGCCTGGGGCCGACAGGGGGCCATCTACGAGCAGTACTTC. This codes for CAWGRQGAIYEQYF.

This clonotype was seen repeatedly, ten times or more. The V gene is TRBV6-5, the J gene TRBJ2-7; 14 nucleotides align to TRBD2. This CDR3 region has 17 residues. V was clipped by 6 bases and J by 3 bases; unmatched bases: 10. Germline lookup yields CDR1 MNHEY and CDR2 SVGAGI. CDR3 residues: CASRRGGLAGEGYEQYF. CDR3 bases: TGTGCCAGCAGGAGAGGGGGACTAGCGGGAGAAGGCTACGAGCAGTACTTC.

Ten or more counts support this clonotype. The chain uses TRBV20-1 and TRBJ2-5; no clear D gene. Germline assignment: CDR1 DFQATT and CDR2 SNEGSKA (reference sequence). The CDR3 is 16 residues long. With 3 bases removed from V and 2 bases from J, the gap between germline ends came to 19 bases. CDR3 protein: CSASPLGFQLQETQYF. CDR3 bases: TGCAGTGCTAGCCCCCTCGGGTTTCAGCTGCAAGAGACCCAGTACTTC.

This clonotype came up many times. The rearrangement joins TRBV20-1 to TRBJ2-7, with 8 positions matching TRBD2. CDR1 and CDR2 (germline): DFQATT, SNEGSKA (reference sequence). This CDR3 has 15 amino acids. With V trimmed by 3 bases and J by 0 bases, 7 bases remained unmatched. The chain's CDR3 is CSARDSGGDSYEQYF. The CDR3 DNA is TGCAGTGCTAGGGATTCGGGGGGGGACTCCTACGAGCAGTACTTC.

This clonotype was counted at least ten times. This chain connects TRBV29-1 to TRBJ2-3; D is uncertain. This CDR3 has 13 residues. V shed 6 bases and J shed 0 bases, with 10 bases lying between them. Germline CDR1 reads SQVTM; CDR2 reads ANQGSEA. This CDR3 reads CSVVASSTDTQYF. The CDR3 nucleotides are TGCAGCGTGGTTGCGTCTAGCACAGATACGCAGTATTTT.

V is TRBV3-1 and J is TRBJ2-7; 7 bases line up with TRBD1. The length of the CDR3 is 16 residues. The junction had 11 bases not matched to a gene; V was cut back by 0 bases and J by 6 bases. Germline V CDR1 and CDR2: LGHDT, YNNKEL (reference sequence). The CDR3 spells CASSQDMWTGLVEQYF. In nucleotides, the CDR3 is TGTGCCAGCAGCCAAGATATGTGGACAGGCCTGGTCGAGCAGTACTTC.

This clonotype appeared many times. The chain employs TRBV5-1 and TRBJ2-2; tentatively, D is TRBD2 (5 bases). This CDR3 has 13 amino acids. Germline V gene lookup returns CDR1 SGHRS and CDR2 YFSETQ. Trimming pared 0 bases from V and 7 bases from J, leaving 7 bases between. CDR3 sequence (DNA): TGCGCCAGCAGCTTGGAACTAGTCGGGGAGCTGTTTTTT. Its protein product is CASSLELVGELFF. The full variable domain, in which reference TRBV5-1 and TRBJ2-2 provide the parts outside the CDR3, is KAGVTQTPRYLIKTRGQQVTLSCSPISGHRSVSWYQQTPGQGLQFLFEYFSETQRNKGNFPGRFSGRQFSNSRSEMNVSTLELGDSALYLCASSLELVGELFFGEGSRLTVL.

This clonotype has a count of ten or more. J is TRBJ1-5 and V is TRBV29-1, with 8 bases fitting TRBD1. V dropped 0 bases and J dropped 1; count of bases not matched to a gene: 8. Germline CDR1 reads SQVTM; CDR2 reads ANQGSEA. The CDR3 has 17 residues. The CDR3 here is CSVEDPFDRGSNQPQHF. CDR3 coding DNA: TGCAGCGTTGAAGACCCCTTCGACAGGGGAAGCAATCAGCCCCAGCATTTT.

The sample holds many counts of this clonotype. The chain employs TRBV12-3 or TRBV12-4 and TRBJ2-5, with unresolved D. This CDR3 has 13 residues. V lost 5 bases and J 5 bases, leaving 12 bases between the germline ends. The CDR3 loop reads CASSPGRVETQYF. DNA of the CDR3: TGTGCCAGCAGTCCAGGCCGGGTGGAGACCCAGTACTTC.

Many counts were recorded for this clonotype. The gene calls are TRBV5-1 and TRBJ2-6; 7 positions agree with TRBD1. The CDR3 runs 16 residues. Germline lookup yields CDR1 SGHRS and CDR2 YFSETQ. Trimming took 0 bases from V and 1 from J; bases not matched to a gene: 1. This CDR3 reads CASSLGDSSGANVLTF. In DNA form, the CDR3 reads TGCGCCAGCAGCTTGGGGGACAGTTCTGGGGCCAACGTCCTGACTTTC. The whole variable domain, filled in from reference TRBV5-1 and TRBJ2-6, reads KAGVTQTPRYLIKTRGQQVTLSCSPISGHRSVSWYQQTPGQGLQFLFEYFSETQRNKGNFPGRFSGRQFSNSRSEMNVSTLELGDSALYLCASSLGDSSGANVLTFGAGSRLTVL.